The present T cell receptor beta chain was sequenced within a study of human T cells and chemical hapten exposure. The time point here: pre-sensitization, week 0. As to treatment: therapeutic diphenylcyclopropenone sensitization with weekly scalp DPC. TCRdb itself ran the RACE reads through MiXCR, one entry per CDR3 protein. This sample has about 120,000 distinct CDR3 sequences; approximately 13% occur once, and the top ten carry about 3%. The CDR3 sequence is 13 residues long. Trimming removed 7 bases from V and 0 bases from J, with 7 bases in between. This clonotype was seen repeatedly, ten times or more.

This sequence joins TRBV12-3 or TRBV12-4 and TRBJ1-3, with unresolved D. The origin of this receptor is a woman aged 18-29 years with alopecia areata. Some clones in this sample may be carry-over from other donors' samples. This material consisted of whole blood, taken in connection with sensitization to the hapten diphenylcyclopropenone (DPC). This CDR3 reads CASTRGSGNTIYF. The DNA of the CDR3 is TGTGCCAGCACTCGGGGCTCTGGAAACACCATATATTTT.